The clone carrying this T cell receptor beta chain showed up just a few times. The antigen remains unidentified. The identical CDR3 is also encoded by other nucleotide sequences in the sample. This specimen belongs to a study of beta chain features in type 1 diabetes. Germline trimming cut 5 bases from V and 6 bases from J; bases unmatched to any gene: 2. The CDR3 extends over 13 amino acids. Germline V gene data show CDR1 as SGHTA and CDR2 as FQGNSA. Study-wide findings and caveats: For Type 1 diabetes patients, all four CD4+ subsets carried TCRB CDR3s that were moderately but significantly shorter.

Expressed TCRB transcripts were sequenced after all isolated RNA was converted to cDNA. Sequencing used immunoSEQ multiplex PCR; TCRdb keeps in-frame clones, though not all of them. The sample gives hundreds of thousands of clones, roughly 13% of which show up once; 0.035% to 0.045% is in the top ten. The V call is TRBV7-2, the J call TRBJ1-2, with 11 bases identical to TRBD1. Material: naive CD4+ T cells from blood. The TCR sequence derives from a man between 18 and 29 years old with type 1 diabetes. DNA for the CDR3: TGTGCCAGCAGCCGGGACAGGGGGAATGGCTACACCTTC. It is translated as CASSRDRGNGYTF.